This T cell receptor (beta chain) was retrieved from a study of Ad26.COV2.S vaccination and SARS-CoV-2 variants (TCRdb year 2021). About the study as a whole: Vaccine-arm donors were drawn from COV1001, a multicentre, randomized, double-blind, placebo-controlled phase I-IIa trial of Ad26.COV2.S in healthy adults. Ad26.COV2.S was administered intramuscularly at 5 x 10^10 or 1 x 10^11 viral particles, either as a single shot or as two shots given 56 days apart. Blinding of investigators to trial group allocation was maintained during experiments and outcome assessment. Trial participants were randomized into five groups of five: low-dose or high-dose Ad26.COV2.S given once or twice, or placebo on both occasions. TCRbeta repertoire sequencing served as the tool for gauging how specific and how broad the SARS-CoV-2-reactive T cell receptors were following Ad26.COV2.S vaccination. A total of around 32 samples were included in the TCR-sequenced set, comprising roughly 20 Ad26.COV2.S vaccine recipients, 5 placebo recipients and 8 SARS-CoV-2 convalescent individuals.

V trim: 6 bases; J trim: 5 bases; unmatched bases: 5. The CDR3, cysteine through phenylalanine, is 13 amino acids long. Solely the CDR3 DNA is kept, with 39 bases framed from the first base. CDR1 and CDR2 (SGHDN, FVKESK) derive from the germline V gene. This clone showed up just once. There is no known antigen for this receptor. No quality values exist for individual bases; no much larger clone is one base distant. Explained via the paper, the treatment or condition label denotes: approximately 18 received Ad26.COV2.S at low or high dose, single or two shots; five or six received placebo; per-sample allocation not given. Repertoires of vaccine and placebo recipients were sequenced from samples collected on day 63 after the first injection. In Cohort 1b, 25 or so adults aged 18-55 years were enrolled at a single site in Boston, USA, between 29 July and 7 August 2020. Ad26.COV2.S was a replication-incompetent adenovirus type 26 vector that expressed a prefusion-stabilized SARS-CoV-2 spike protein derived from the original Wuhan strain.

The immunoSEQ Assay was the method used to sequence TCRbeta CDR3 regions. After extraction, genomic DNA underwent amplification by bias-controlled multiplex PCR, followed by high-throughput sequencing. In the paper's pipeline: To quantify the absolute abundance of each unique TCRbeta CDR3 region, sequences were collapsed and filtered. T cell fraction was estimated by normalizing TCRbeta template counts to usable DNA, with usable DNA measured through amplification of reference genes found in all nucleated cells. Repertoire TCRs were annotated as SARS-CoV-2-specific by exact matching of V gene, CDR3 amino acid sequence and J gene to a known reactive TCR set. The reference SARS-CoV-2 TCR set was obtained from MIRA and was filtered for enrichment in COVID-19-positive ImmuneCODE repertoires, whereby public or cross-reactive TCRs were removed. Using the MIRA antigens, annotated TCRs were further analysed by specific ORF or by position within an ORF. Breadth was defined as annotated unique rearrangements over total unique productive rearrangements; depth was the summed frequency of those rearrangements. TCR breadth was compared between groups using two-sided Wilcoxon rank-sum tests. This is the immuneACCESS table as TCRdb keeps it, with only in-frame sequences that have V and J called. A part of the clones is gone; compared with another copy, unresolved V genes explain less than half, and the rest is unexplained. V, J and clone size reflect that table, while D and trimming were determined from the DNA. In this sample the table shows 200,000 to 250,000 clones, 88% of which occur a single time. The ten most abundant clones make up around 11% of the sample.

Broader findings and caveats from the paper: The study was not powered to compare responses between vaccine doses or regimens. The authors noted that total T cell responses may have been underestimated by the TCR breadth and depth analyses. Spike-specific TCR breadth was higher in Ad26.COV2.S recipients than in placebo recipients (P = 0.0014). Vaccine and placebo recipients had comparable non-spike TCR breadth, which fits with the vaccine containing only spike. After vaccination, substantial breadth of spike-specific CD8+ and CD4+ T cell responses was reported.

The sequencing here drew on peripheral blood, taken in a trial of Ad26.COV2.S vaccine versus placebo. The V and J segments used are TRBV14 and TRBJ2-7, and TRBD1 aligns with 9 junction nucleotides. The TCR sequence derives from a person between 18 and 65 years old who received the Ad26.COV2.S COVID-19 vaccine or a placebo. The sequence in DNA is TGTGCCAGCAGGGACAGGGGTGGACACGAGCAGTACTTC. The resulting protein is CASRDRGGHEQYF.